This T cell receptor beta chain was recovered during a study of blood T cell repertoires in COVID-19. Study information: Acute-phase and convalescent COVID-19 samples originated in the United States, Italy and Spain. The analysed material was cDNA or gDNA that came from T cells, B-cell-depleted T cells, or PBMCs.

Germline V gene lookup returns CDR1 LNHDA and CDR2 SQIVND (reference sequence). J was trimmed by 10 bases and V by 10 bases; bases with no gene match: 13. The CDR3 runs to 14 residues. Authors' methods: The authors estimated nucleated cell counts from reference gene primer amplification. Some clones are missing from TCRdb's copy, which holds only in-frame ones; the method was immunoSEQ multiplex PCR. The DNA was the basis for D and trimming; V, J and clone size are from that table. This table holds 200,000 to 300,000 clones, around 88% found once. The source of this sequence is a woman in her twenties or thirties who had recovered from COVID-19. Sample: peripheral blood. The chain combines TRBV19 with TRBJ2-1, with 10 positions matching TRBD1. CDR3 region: CAIRSGTGVGEQFF. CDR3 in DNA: TGTGCCATCAGGTCGGGGACAGGGGTAGGGGAGCAGTTCTTC.